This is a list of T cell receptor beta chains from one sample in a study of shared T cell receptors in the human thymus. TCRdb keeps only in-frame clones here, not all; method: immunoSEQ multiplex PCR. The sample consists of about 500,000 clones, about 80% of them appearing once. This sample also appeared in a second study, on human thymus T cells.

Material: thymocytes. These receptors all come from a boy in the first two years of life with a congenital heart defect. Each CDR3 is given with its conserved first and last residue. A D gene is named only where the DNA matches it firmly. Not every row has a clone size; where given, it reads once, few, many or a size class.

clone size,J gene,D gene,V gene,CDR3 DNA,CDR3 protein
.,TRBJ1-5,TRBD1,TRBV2,TGTGCCAGCAGTGAAAACAGGGGGCATCAGCCCCAGCATTTT,CASSENRGHQPQHF
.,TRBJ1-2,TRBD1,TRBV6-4,TGTGCCAGCAGTGACTCAGGGGGCTTTGGCTACACCTTC,CASSDSGGFGYTF
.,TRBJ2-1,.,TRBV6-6,TGTGCCAGCAGTTACCCTTCTACCTACAATGAGCAGTTCTTC,CASSYPSTYNEQFF
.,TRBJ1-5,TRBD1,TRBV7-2,TGTGCCAGCAGAGGGACAGGGGGCAATCAGCCCCAGCATTTT,CASRGTGGNQPQHF
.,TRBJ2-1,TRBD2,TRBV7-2,TGTGCCAGCACCGGACTAGCGACGAATGAGCAGTTCTTC,CASTGLATNEQFF
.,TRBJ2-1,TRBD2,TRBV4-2,TGTGCCAGCAGCCAAGAACCCTTAGCGGGAGGGCCATGGGCAACCAATGAGCAGTTCTTC,CASSQEPLAGGPWATNEQFF
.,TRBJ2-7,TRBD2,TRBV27,TGTGCCAGCAGTTTACGTAGGCGGACTAGGGTACCCTACGAGCAGTACTTC,CASSLRRRTRVPYEQYF
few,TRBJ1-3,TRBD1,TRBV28,TGTGCCAGCAGTTCAGGGGGACCTGGAAACACCATATATTTT,CASSSGGPGNTIYF
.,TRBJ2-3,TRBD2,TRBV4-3,TGCGCCAGCAGCCAAAGTCGACTAGCGCCAAGCACAGATACGCAGTATTTT,CASSQSRLAPSTDTQYF
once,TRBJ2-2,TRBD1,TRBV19,TGTGCCAGTAGGTCCCTAGGGACAGCCACCGGGGAGCTGTTTTTT,CASRSLGTATGELFF
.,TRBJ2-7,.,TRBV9,TGTGCCAGCAGCGGGAACCGCGGGTCCGCCTCCTACGAGCAGTACTTC,CASSGNRGSASYEQYF
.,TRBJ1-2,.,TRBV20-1,TGCAGTGCTAGCCCTGACAGGGGCTACACCTTC,CSASPDRGYTF
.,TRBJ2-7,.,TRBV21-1,TGTGCCAGCAGCAAAGGTATTAATGACGGGAGGGCCTACGAGCAGTACTTC,CASSKGINDGRAYEQYF
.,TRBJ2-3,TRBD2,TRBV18,TGTGCCAGCTCATCCGCTAGCGGAGGGAGGGGCACAGATACGCAGTATTTT,CASSSASGGRGTDTQYF
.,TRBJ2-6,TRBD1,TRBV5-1,TGCGCCAGCAGCACAGGGGAGTCTGGGGCCAACGTCCTGACTTTC,CASSTGESGANVLTF
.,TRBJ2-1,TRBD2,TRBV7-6,TGTGCCAGCAGCCGTCCCGGGACTAGCGGGAGGGCCCCTAGGGATGAGCAGTTCTTC,CASSRPGTSGRAPRDEQFF
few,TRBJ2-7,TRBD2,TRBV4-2,TGTGCCAGCAGCCCCCGGGGGGGTAGCGGGAGGGTCGACGAGCAGTACTTC,CASSPRGGSGRVDEQYF
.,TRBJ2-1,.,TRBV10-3,TGTGCCACGTCTACCGTAGACAATGAGCAGTTCTTC,CATSTVDNEQFF
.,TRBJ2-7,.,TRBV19,TGTGCCAGTAGTATGGGACTGCCGGTCTACGAGCAGTACTTC,CASSMGLPVYEQYF
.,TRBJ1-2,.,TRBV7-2,TGTGCCAGCAGCTTTCGCGGACCCCGGGGGAACTATGGCTACACCTTC,CASSFRGPRGNYGYTF
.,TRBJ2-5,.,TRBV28,TGTGCCAGCAGTTTCGGGTCTGAGGGCCCGGGGACCCAGTACTTC,CASSFGSEGPGTQYF
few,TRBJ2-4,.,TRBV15,TGTGCCACCAGTGTAGCGGTCCTAGCCAAAAACATTCAGTACTTC,CATSVAVLAKNIQYF
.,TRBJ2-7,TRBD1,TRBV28,TGTGCCAGCAGTTATGGGACAGAACCCTACGAGCAGTACTTC,CASSYGTEPYEQYF
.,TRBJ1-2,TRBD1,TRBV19,TGTGCCAGTAGTATCGGGACAGGGGGCGCCGGGGCCTATGGCTACACCTTC,CASSIGTGGAGAYGYTF
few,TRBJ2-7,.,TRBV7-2,TGTGCCAGCAGCCTCTGGTTAGACTACGAGCAGTACTTC,CASSLWLDYEQYF
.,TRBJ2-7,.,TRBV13,TGTGCCAGCAGCTTTAGTGGCCAGACATACGGTAGCTCCTACGAGCAGTACTTC,CASSFSGQTYGSSYEQYF
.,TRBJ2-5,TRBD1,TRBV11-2,TGTGCCAGCAGCCACCGGAGGGGACAGGGGCAAGAGACCCAGTACTTC,CASSHRRGQGQETQYF
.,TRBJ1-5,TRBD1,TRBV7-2,TGTGCCAGCAGCTTAGCTGGGACAGGGGCGGGCAATCAGCCCCAGCATTTT,CASSLAGTGAGNQPQHF
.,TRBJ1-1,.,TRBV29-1,TGCAGCGTTCTCGGGGGGGCTGTCATGAACACTGAAGCTTTCTTT,CSVLGGAVMNTEAFF
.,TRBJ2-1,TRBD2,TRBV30,TGTGCCTGGAACGGACTAGCGGCTCCCTACAATGAGCAGTTCTTC,CAWNGLAAPYNEQFF
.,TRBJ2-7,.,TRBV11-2,TGTGCCAGCAGCTTCTTCTCCTACGAGCAGTACTTC,CASSFFSYEQYF
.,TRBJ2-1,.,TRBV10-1,TGCGCCAGCAGTGAGTCGAATGGGCGGGTATGGAATGAGCAGTTCTTC,CASSESNGRVWNEQFF
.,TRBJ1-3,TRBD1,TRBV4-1,TGCGCCAGCAGCCGAAAGGACAGGCCAGGGAAACCCATCTCTGGAAACACCATATATTTT,CASSRKDRPGKPISGNTIYF
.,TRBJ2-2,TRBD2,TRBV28,TGTGCCAGCAGTTTGAGCACTAGCGGGTGGGACACCGGGGAGCTGTTTTTT,CASSLSTSGWDTGELFF
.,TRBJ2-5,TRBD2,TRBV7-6,TGTGCCAGCAGCTTAGGGGAGCGGGAGGACGAAGAGACCCAGTACTTC,CASSLGEREDEETQYF
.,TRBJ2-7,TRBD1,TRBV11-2,TGTGCCAGCAGCTTAGATCTTGGCCATGTGGGGACAGGGAACTACGAGCAGTACTTC,CASSLDLGHVGTGNYEQYF
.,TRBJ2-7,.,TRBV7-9,TGTGCCAGCAGCTTAACCTTAGCGAGAAGCTACGAGCAGTACTTC,CASSLTLARSYEQYF
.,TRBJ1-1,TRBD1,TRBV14,TGTGCCAGCAGCCAAGATCTTAAGGGGGCGAACACTGAAGCTTTCTTT,CASSQDLKGANTEAFF
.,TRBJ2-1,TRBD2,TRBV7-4,TGTGCCAGCAGCACCCTCGGCCTAGCGGGAGTGAATGAGCAGTTCTTC,CASSTLGLAGVNEQFF
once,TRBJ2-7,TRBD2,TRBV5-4,TGTGCCAGCAGCTCGGGGGAGCGGGGCTCCTACGAGCAGTACTTC,CASSSGERGSYEQYF
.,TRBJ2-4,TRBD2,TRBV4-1,TGCGCCAGCAGCCAGGAACTAGCGGGATTAGCTGAGAACATTCAGTACTTC,CASSQELAGLAENIQYF
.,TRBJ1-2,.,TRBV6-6,TGTGCCAGCAGTTACTTTATCAGCGAGTATGGCTACACCTTC,CASSYFISEYGYTF
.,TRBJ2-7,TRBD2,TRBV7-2,TGTGCCAGCAGCTTAGTGGCGGGAGATAGAGACGAGCAGTACTTC,CASSLVAGDRDEQYF
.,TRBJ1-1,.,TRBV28,TGTGCCAGCAGTCTCCTCAGGGAGGGGACTGAAGCTTTCTTT,CASSLLREGTEAFF
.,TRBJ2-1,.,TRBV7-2,TGTGCCAGCAGCACCCTATTGCCCTCCCAGTTCTTC,CASSTLLPSQFF
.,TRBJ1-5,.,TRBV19,TGTGCCAGTAGTAAGCCACGAAATTATAGCAATCAGCCCCAGCATTTT,CASSKPRNYSNQPQHF
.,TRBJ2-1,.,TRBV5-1,TGCGCCAGCAGCATTGGCCATGAGCAGTTCTTC,CASSIGHEQFF
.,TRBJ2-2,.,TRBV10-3,TGTGCCATCATGGGTGGGGAGGACACCGGGGAGCTGTTTTTT,CAIMGGEDTGELFF
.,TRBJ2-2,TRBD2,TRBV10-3,TGTGCCATCAGCAAAACCGGGACTAGCAACAATATGTGGAACACCGGGGAGCTGTTTTTT,CAISKTGTSNNMWNTGELFF
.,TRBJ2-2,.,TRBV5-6,TGTGCCAGCAGCCACGCGAGGAACACCGGGGAGCTGTTTTTT,CASSHARNTGELFF
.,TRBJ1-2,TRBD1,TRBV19,TGTGCCAGTACGAGCCTTGAGGGGGCTGGCTATGGCTACACCTTC,CASTSLEGAGYGYTF
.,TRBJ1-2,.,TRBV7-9,TGTGCCAGCAGCGTAACAGGGAAGGGGAACTATGGCTACACCTTC,CASSVTGKGNYGYTF
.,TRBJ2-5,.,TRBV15,TGTGCCACCAGCAGGAATGGGGCCGTGCGGAACCAAGAGACCCAGTACTTC,CATSRNGAVRNQETQYF
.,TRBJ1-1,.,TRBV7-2,TGTGCCAGCAGCTCCCCCGGGGGTAGATGGACCACTGAAGCTTTCTTT,CASSSPGGRWTTEAFF
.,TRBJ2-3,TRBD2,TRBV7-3,TGTGCCAGCAGCTTAAAGGGACTAGCGGGAGAAGGGGCAGATACGCAGTATTTT,CASSLKGLAGEGADTQYF
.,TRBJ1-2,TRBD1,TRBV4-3,TGCGCCAGCAGCCAAGTGGGGAGTACAGGGGTTGATGGCTACACCTTC,CASSQVGSTGVDGYTF
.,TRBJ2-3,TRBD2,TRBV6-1,TGTGCCAGCAGTGACCTACCTCATAGCGGGAGGGAACCAGATACGCAGTATTTT,CASSDLPHSGREPDTQYF
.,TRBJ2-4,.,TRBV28,TGTGCCAGCAGTTCCACCCTACGGGGGTGGGCCAAAAACATTCAGTACTTC,CASSSTLRGWAKNIQYF